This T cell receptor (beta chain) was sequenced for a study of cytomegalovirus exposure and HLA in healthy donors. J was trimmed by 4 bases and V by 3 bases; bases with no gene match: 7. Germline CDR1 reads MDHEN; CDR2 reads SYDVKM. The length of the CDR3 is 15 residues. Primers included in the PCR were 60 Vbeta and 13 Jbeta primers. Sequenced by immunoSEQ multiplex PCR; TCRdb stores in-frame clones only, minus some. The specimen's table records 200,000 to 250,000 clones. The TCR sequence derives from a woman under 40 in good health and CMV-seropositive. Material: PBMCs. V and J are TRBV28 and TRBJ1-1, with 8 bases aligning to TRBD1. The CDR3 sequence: CASSLDRDWGTEAFF. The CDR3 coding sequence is TGTGCCAGCAGTTTGGACAGGGATTGGGGCACTGAAGCTTTCTTT. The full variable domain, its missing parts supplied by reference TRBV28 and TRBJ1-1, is DVKVTQSSRYLVKRTGEKVFLECVQDMDHENMFWYRQDPGLGLRLIYFSYDVKMKEKGDIPEGYSVSREKKERFSLILESASTNQTSMYLCASSLDRDWGTEAFFGQGTRLTVV.